This T cell receptor beta chain came from a study of a mutant IDH1 vaccine in newly diagnosed glioma. In the case of this clone: The antigen is unknown.

Time point indicated: week 47, end of study. Mutant IDH1 20-mer peptide, at 300 ug, made up each vaccine dose, with topical imiquimod. Method: immunoSEQ multiplex PCR; TCRdb's copy keeps in-frame clones and lacks some. The data show tens of thousands of clones, about nine tenths seen once. CDR1 KGHSH and CDR2 LQKENI come from the germline V gene. V lost 9 bases, J lost 0 bases, and 7 bases stayed unmatched. The CDR3 contains 14 residues. The origin of this receptor is a woman aged 35 to 49 with glioma. The chain joins TRBV18 to TRBJ2-7, with 8 positions matching TRBD1. The sequencing here drew on PBMCs, taken from a glioma patient whose treatment included an IDH1 peptide vaccine. The CDR3 bases are TGTGCCAGTTCCGGGACAGGAAGCTCCTACGAGCAGTACTTC. Residues: CASSGTGSSYEQYF. Together with reference TRBV18 and TRBJ2-7, the CDR3 gives the full variable domain: NAGVMQNPRHLVRRRGQEARLRCSPMKGHSHVYWYRQLPEEGLKFMVYLQKENIIDESGMPKERFSAEFPKEGPSILRIQQVVRGDSAAYFCASSGTGSSYEQYFGPGTRLTVT.